Each of the 30 T cell receptor beta chains below was sequenced from the same sample in a study of OX40 agonist ivuxolimab in advanced cancers. The repertoire was sequenced with immunoSEQ multiplex PCR; TCRdb's copy has only in-frame clones and lacks some. The repertoire holds 9,500 to 15,000 clones, with roughly 77% as singletons. The source was CD4+ or CD8+ T cells sorted from blood, collected in a trial of the OX40 agonist ivuxolimab. The receptors here all came from an adult with an advanced solid tumor such as melanoma, head and neck, liver or kidney cancer.

The chain uses TRBV19 and TRBJ2-7; possible D gene TRBD2, 5 bases. The CDR3 totals 13 residues. Per germline, CDR1 LNHDA and CDR2 SQIVND (reference sequence). V lost 2 bases and J lost 3, with 8 bases in between. The CDR3 is CASSIYGGYEQYF. The CDR3 DNA reads TGTGCCAGTAGTATATATGGAGGCTACGAGCAGTACTTC. The full variable domain, completed using reference TRBV19 and TRBJ2-7, is DGGITQSPKYLFRKEGQNVTLSCEQNLNHDAMYWYRQDPGQGLRLIYYSQIVNDFQKGDIAEGYSVSREKKESFPLTVTSAQKNPTAFYLCASSIYGGYEQYFGPGTRLTVT.

The chain uses TRBV6-1 and TRBJ2-1; 7 bases agree with TRBD2. J lost 6 bases, V lost 6 bases, and 8 bases had no gene match. The CDR3 length is 14 residues. CDR1 MNHNS and CDR2 SASEGT come from the germline V gene. The CDR3 loop is CASRHRGRANEQFF. DNA for the CDR3: TGTGCCAGCAGACATCGAGGGAGGGCCAATGAGCAGTTCTTC.

Concerning this clone: A read error may account for a junction end that differs from germline. The chain combines TRBV9 with TRBJ2-1, with D perhaps being TRBD1 or TRBD2 (5 bases each). CDR1 and CDR2 from the germline V gene are SGDLS and YYNGEE. The CDR3 loop spans 12 amino acids. The CDR3 DNA is TGTGCCAGCAGCGTAATGGGGGAGATCTTGATCTTC. Translated, it gives CASSVMGEILIF.

This chain connects TRBV29-1 to TRBJ2-3, with TRBD1 matching 8 bases. This CDR3 has 13 amino acids. CDR1 SQVTM and CDR2 ANQGSEA come from the germline V gene. Unmatched junction bases numbered 4, after V lost 6 bases and J lost 2 bases. The CDR3 nucleotides are TGCAGCGTGATGACAGGGGACACAGATACGCAGTATTTT. Protein: CSVMTGDTDTQYF.

The V and J genes are TRBV4-1 and TRBJ2-7; no firm D call. Germline values: CDR1 MGHRA, CDR2 YSYEKL. The CDR3 is 13 amino acids. V dropped 2 bases and J dropped 0 bases, with 5 bases sitting between them. The CDR3 protein is CASSQTGSYEQYF. CDR3 in DNA: TGCGCCAGCAGCCAAACCGGCTCCTACGAGCAGTACTTC.

CDR3 coding DNA: TGTGCCAGCAGCCTCAGGGGGAGGTACGAGCAGTACTTC. It encodes CASSLRGRYEQYF. The chain joins TRBV5-4 to TRBJ2-7; possibly TRBD1 for D (7 bases). Germline CDR1 and CDR2: SGHNT and YYREEE (reference sequence). CDR3 size: 13 residues. Trimming removed 4 bases from V and 4 bases from J, with 12 bases in between.

V and J are TRBV19 and TRBJ2-1, with D unclear. Trimming left V 1 base short and J 9 bases short, with 7 bases between. Germline V gene sequence: CDR1 LNHDA, CDR2 SQIVND (reference sequence). The CDR3 covers 12 residues. The CDR3, as DNA: TGTGCCAGTAGTATAGGCGGTGGTGAGCAGTTCTTC. Translating gives CASSIGGGEQFF.

The chain is built from TRBV27 and TRBJ2-1, with 14 bases matching TRBD2. Germline CDR1 is MNHEY and CDR2 is SMNVEV (reference sequence). The CDR3 spans 16 residues. V was clipped by 5 bases and J by 7 bases; unmatched bases: 7. CDR3 in amino acids: CASSLGTSGSWNEQFF. The CDR3 bases are TGTGCCAGCAGTCTGGGGACTAGCGGGAGTTGGAATGAGCAGTTCTTC.

This clone is large by share. V and J are TRBV7-6 and TRBJ2-2, with 9 bases aligning to TRBD2. The V gene's germline CDR1 is SGHVS and CDR2 FNYEAQ. V trimming: 3 bases; J trimming: 4 bases; junction bases outside the gene matches: 3. The CDR3 loop spans 15 amino acids. CDR3 loop: CASSFSGSFTGELFF. CDR3 coding DNA: TGTGCCAGCAGCTTTAGCGGGAGTTTCACCGGGGAGCTGTTTTTT.

The V gene is TRBV28, the J gene TRBJ2-5, with 9 bases matching TRBD1. V shed 5 bases and J 1 base; nucleotides not matched to a gene: 11. The CDR3 consists of 17 residues. Germline lookup yields CDR1 MDHEN and CDR2 SYDVKM. The CDR3 region is CASSGDRATTFQETQYF. The DNA of the CDR3 is TGTGCCAGCAGTGGGGACAGGGCAACGACCTTCCAAGAGACCCAGTACTTC.

The rearrangement joins TRBV6-5 to TRBJ1-5; D possibly corresponds to TRBD1 (6 bases). This CDR3 is 13 amino acids long. V lost 8 bases and J lost 5, with 13 bases in between. The germline gives CDR1 MNHEY, CDR2 SVGAGI. The CDR3 here is CASGNPGDQPQHF. CDR3 in DNA: TGTGCCAGCGGAAACCCAGGGGATCAGCCCCAGCATTTT.

This sequence joins TRBV5-6 and TRBJ2-7; 8 nucleotides line up with TRBD1. Germline CDR1 reads SGHDT; CDR2 reads YYEEEE. This CDR3 is built from 14 residues. The trim removed 4 bases at V and 4 bases at J, leaving 7 bases unmatched. In DNA form, the CDR3 reads TGTGCCAGCAGCCCCGAAGACAGGGGATACGAGCAGTACTTC. Protein product: CASSPEDRGYEQYF.

This rearrangement joins TRBV9 to TRBJ2-7; possibly TRBD1 for D (5 bases). This CDR3 has 15 amino acids. Per the germline V gene, CDR1 is SGDLS and CDR2 is YYNGEE. V was trimmed by 0 bases and J by 1 base, leaving 11 bases between them. The CDR3 DNA is TGTGCCAGCAGCGTAGCCCAGGGCGGTTCCTACGAGCAGTACTTC. Translating it yields CASSVAQGGSYEQYF.

This clone has only one observation. The J gene is TRBJ2-7, the V gene TRBV6-1; 9 bases are a match to TRBD1. V gave up 3 bases and J gave up 4 bases; unmatched junction bases: 10. Germline assignment: CDR1 MNHNS and CDR2 SASEGT. The CDR3 sequence is 16 residues long. The CDR3 loop reads CASSEYPGQGYYEQYF. The CDR3 DNA reads as TGTGCCAGCAGTGAGTACCCGGGACAGGGTTATTACGAGCAGTACTTC.

The rearrangement uses TRBV11-3 and TRBJ2-2, with D perhaps TRBD1 or TRBD2 (5 bases each). The CDR3 length is 15 residues. Per the germline V gene, CDR1 is SGHNT and CDR2 is YENEEA. The V gene lost 5 bases and the J gene lost 2 bases, with 12 bases spanning the gap. The DNA for the CDR3 is TGTGCCAGCAGCCCCCGGGGCCTAAACACCGGGGAGCTGTTTTTT. This gives the protein CASSPRGLNTGELFF.

The chain has TRBV28 and TRBJ1-2; D is unclear. Deletions cut 3 bases from V and 6 bases from J, with 8 bases between. Germline CDR1 is MDHEN and CDR2 is SYDVKM. CDR3 length: 12 amino acids. The CDR3 region is CASSFHIDGYTF. In nucleotides, the CDR3 is TGTGCCAGCAGTTTTCACATCGATGGCTACACCTTC.

The chain links TRBV27 to TRBJ2-5; D ambiguous. The CDR3 has 15 amino acids. Per germline, CDR1 MNHEY and CDR2 SMNVEV (reference sequence). The germline V and J ends were trimmed by 2 bases and 5 bases, with 15 bases remaining between them. The CDR3 DNA reads as TGTGCCAGCAGTTTAAGTTCCGGGCCGATGGAGACCCAGTACTTC. Protein: CASSLSSGPMETQYF.

The rearrangement uses TRBV7-6 and TRBJ2-7; D call uncertain. Germline V gene sequence: CDR1 SGHVS, CDR2 FNYEAQ. This CDR3 has 13 amino acids. Deletions cut 4 bases from V and 6 bases from J, with 13 bases between. The CDR3 DNA reads TGTGCCAGCAGCTCAACAGACATCCCCGAGCAGTACTTC. Translated: CASSSTDIPEQYF.

This clone was counted between two and nine times. The rearrangement links TRBV18 to TRBJ1-2; the D gene is possibly TRBD1 (5 bases). Trimming stripped 6 bases from V and 4 bases from J, with 21 bases between. The length of the CDR3 is 16 residues. Germline V gene lookup returns CDR1 KGHSH and CDR2 LQKENI. CDR3 residues: CASSDDRPDTGYGYTF. The CDR3 nucleotides are TGTGCCAGCTCCGACGACAGACCTGATACCGGCTATGGCTACACCTTC. Together with reference TRBV18 and TRBJ1-2, the CDR3 gives the full variable domain: NAGVMQNPRHLVRRRGQEARLRCSPMKGHSHVYWYRQLPEEGLKFMVYLQKENIIDESGMPKERFSAEFPKEGPSILRIQQVVRGDSAAYFCASSDDRPDTGYGYTFGSGTRLTVV.

Of note for this clone: Other DNA sequences from this sample encode an identical CDR3 as well. J is TRBJ2-2 and V is TRBV7-3, with 9 bases that match TRBD2. From germline, CDR1 is SGHTA and CDR2 FQGTGA. The CDR3 loop spans 16 amino acids. The V and J ends lost 5 bases and 6 bases, in that order; junction bases with no gene match: 10. The CDR3 coding sequence is TGTGCCAGCAGCCCGCCCGGATTAGCGGGGGCCGGGGAGCTGTTTTTT. Protein sequence: CASSPPGLAGAGELFF.

V is TRBV4-2 and J is TRBJ2-3; 8 bases fit TRBD2. The CDR3 spans 16 residues. The V segment lost 4 bases and the J segment 0 bases; nucleotides outside the gene matches: 6. The germline gives CDR1 LGHNA, CDR2 YNFKEQ. CDR3 amino acids: CASSPTSGSSTDTQYF. Here the CDR3 DNA reads TGTGCCAGCAGCCCCACTAGCGGCTCTAGCACAGATACGCAGTATTTT.

This sequence joins TRBV28 and TRBJ2-2; either TRBD1 or TRBD2 may fit D (5 bases each). The CDR3 contains 15 residues. From germline, CDR1 is MDHEN and CDR2 SYDVKM. The ends were cut back, 7 bases at V and 2 bases at J, with 14 bases in the middle. The CDR3 region has the DNA TGTGCCAGCACCATCGGGACGGACAACACCGGGGAGCTGTTTTTT. Encoded protein: CASTIGTDNTGELFF.

The chain uses TRBV7-2 and TRBJ2-1; TRBD1 matches 7 bases. The CDR3 length is 16 residues. J was trimmed by 5 bases and V by 4 bases; bases with no gene match: 11. CDR1 is SGHTA, CDR2 FQGNSA, per germline. Here the CDR3 reads CASSYPGQSLDNEQFF. CDR3 DNA sequence: TGTGCCAGCAGCTATCCGGGACAGAGTTTGGACAATGAGCAGTTCTTC.

This clone was seen a few times. This chain uses TRBV7-2 with TRBJ1-6, with TRBD1 matching over 8 bases. CDR1 is SGHTA and CDR2 is FQGNSA in the germline V gene. The CDR3 has 15 residues. Trimming at V came to 4 bases and at J to 9 bases, leaving 8 bases not matched to a gene. The CDR3 reads CASSSGQEGLSPLHF. CDR3 nucleotides: TGTGCCAGCAGCTCGGGACAGGAAGGTCTTTCACCCCTCCACTTT.

The chain has TRBV27 and TRBJ2-3, with 9 positions matching TRBD2. V was clipped by 9 bases and J by 3 bases; unmatched bases: 4. The germline gives CDR1 MNHEY, CDR2 SMNVEV (reference sequence). The CDR3 is 13 amino acids. The CDR3 region is CASWTSATDTQYF. Written as DNA, the CDR3 is TGTGCCAGTTGGACTAGCGCGACAGATACGCAGTATTTT.

J is TRBJ2-1 and V is TRBV11-2; 7 nucleotides agree with TRBD2. CDR1 is SGHAT and CDR2 is FQNNGV in the germline V gene. V lost 0 bases and J lost 9; bases outside the gene matches: 11. This CDR3 region has 16 residues. The CDR3 here is CASSLDGGWTRGEQFF. In nucleotides, the CDR3 is TGTGCCAGCAGCTTAGATGGTGGTTGGACTAGGGGTGAGCAGTTCTTC. Looking up the rest from reference TRBV11-2 and TRBJ2-1 gives the full variable domain: EAGVAQSPRYKIIEKRQSVAFWCNPISGHATLYWYQQILGQGPKLLIQFQNNGVVDDSQLPKDRFSAERLKGVDSTLKIQPAKLEDSAVYLCASSLDGGWTRGEQFFGPGTRLTVL.

The genes are TRBV7-9 and TRBJ2-2; 11 positions match TRBD2. The length of the CDR3 is 17 residues. Trimming cost V 5 bases and J 0 bases; bases outside gene matches: 5. Germline V lookup: CDR1 SEHNR, CDR2 FQNEAQ (reference sequence). CDR3 sequence: CASSPRLAGSNTGELFF. The CDR3 coding sequence is TGTGCCAGCAGCCCACGACTAGCGGGATCGAACACCGGGGAGCTGTTTTTT.

The CDR3 here is CSVGDNYGYTF. CDR3 coding DNA: TGCAGCGTTGGGGACAACTATGGCTACACCTTC. The chain links TRBV29-1 to TRBJ1-2; tentative D call: TRBD1 (5 bases). The CDR3 sequence is 11 residues long. Germline CDR1 and CDR2: SQVTM and ANQGSEA. The ends were cut back, 4 bases at V and 2 bases at J, with 5 bases in the middle.

The chain couples TRBV7-8 to TRBJ2-7; possibly TRBD1 for D (5 bases). This CDR3 is built from 13 residues. V lost 3 bases and J lost 0, with 6 bases in between. Germline-derived CDR1 and CDR2 are SGHVS and FQNEAQ. This CDR3 is CASSFRASYEQYF. The DNA for the CDR3 is TGTGCCAGCAGCTTCAGGGCCTCCTACGAGCAGTACTTC.

This chain uses TRBV15 with TRBJ2-7; D is tentatively TRBD1 or TRBD2 (6 bases each). CDR1 LNHNV and CDR2 YYDKDF come from the germline V gene (reference sequence). There are 15 residues in the CDR3. Between the trimmed V and J ends, which lost 0 bases and 2 bases, there was a span of 11 bases. In nucleotides, the CDR3 is TGTGCCACCAGCAGAGACAGGGGAGGACCCTACGAGCAGTACTTC. Protein sequence: CATSRDRGGPYEQYF.